A selection of T cell receptor beta chains follows, all from one sample in a study of T cells in Graves' hyperthyroidism and ophthalmopathy. TCRdb analysed the multiplex PCR reads with MiXCR anew, one entry per CDR3 protein. The sample has about 400,000 distinct CDR3 sequences, roughly 15% seen once. Sequencing input: blood. Source of these receptors: a woman aged 25-40 years with Graves' ophthalmopathy. Each CDR3 is given with its conserved first and last residue. A D gene is named only where the DNA matches it firmly. Not every row has a clone size; where given, it reads once, few, many or a size class.

>TRBJ1-1|NA|many|TRBV19
CASSILQGMNTEAFF
TGTGCCAGTAGTATTCTGCAGGGGATGAACACTGAAGCTTTCTTT
>TRBJ2-7|NA|many|TRBV12-3/TRBV12-4
CASSEGGVHEQYF
TGTGCCAGCAGTGAGGGGGGGGTCCACGAGCAGTACTTC
>TRBJ2-3|TRBD2|many|TRBV12-3/TRBV12-4
CASSRPGLAGTDTQYF
TGTGCCAGCAGCCGCCCGGGACTAGCGGGGACAGATACGCAGTATTTT
>TRBJ2-3|NA|many|TRBV14
CASSRTDAARTDTQYF
TGTGCCAGCAGTCGGACTGACGCAGCCCGCACAGATACGCAGTATTTT
>TRBJ1-1|TRBD1|many|TRBV6-2/TRBV6-3
CASSPWTGVNTEAFF
TGTGCCAGCAGCCCATGGACAGGAGTGAACACTGAAGCTTTCTTT
>TRBJ2-1|NA|many|TRBV10-3
CAISEEIKPYNEQFF
TGTGCCATCAGTGAGGAGATTAAACCCTACAATGAGCAGTTCTTC
>TRBJ2-1|TRBD2|many|TRBV5-8
CASSIPGGGSRSYNEQFF
TGTGCCAGCAGCATCCCCGGCGGGGGATCTCGCTCCTACAATGAGCAGTTCTTC
>TRBJ2-4|TRBD1|many|TRBV2
CASSSQGANIQYF
TGTGCCAGCAGTTCCCAGGGGGCAAACATTCAGTACTTC
>TRBJ1-1|NA|many|TRBV20-1
CSASDPRPDLRNTEAFF
TGCAGTGCTAGCGACCCCCGACCAGATCTCCGGAACACTGAAGCTTTCTTT
>TRBJ2-1|TRBD1|NA|TRBV18
CASSLGQGANGEQFF
TGTGCCAGCTCGCTGGGACAGGGGGCAAATGGTGAGCAGTTCTTC